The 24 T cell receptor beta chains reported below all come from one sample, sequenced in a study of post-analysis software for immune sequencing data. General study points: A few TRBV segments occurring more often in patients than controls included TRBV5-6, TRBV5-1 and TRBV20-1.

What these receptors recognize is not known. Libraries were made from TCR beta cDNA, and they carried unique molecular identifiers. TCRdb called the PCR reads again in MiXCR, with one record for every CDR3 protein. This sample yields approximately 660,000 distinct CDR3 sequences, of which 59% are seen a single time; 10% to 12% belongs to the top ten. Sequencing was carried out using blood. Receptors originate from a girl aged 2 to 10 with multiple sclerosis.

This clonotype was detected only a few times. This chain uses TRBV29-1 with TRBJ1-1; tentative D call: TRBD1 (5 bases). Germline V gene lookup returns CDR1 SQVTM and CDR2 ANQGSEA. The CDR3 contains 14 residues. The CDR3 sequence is CSVRDGASNTEAFF. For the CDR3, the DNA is TGCAGTGTCCGGGACGGGGCATCGAACACTGAAGCTTTCTTT.

The CDR3 sequence: CASSSASGANEQFF. The CDR3 DNA is TGTGCCAGCAGCTCCGCCAGCGGGGCCAATGAGCAGTTCTTC. This sequence joins TRBV7-2 and TRBJ2-1, with 7 bases aligning to TRBD2. Germline CDR1 is SGHTA and CDR2 is FQGNSA. The CDR3 spans 14 residues. J gave up 6 bases and V 4 bases, and 6 bases lay outside the gene matches.

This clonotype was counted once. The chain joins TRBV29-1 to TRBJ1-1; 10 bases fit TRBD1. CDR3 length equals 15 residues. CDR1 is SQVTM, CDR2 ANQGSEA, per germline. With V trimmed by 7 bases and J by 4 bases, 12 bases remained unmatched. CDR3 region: CSAAGDRGRTTEAFF. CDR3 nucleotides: TGCAGCGCCGCAGGGGACAGGGGAAGGACCACTGAAGCTTTCTTT.

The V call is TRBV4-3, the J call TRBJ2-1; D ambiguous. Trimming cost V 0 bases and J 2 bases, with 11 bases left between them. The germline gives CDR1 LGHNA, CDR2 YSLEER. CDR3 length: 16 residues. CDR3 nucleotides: TGCGCCAGCAGCCAAGATATCGGTGAAACCTACAATGAGCAGTTCTTC. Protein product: CASSQDIGETYNEQFF.

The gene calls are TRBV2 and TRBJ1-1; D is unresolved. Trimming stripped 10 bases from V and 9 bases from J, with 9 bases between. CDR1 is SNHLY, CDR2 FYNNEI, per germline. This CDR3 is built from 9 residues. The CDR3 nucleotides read TGTGCCATATCTACAAAAGCTTTCTTT. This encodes CAISTKAFF. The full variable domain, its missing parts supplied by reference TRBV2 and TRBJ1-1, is EPEVTQTPSHQVTQMGQEVILRCVPISNHLYFYWYRQILGQKVEFLVSFYNNEISEKSEIFDDQFSVERPDGSNFTLKIRSTKLEDSAMYFCAISTKAFFGQGTRLTVV.

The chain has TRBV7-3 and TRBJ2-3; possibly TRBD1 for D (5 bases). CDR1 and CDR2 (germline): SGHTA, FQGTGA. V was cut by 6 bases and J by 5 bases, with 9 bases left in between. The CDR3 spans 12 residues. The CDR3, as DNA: TGTGCCAGCAGTCCGGACAAAGATACGCAGTATTTT. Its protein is CASSPDKDTQYF.

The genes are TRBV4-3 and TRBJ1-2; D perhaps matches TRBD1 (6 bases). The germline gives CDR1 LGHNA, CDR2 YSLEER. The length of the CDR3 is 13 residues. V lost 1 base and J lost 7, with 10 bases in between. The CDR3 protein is CASSQVGGAGYTF. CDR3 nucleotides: TGCGCCAGCAGCCAAGTCGGGGGGGCTGGCTACACCTTC.

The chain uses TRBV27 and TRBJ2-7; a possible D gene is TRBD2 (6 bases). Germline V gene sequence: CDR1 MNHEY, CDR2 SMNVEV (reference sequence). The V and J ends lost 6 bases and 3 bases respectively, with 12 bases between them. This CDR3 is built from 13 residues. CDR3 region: CASRRDVSYEQYF. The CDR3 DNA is TGTGCCAGCAGGCGGGACGTGAGCTACGAGCAGTACTTC.

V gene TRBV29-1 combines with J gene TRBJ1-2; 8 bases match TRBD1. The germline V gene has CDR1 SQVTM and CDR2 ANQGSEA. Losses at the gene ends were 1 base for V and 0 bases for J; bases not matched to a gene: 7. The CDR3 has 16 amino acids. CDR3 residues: CSVEGGQGYSNYGYTF. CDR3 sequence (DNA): TGCAGCGTTGAAGGAGGACAGGGCTACTCTAACTATGGCTACACCTTC.

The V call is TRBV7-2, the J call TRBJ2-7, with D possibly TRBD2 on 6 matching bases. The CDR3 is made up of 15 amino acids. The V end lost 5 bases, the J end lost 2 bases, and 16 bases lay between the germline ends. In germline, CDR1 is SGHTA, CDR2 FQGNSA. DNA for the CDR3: TGTGCCAGCAGCACCGCCGGGACTGTAACCTACGAGCAGTACTTC. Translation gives CASSTAGTVTYEQYF.

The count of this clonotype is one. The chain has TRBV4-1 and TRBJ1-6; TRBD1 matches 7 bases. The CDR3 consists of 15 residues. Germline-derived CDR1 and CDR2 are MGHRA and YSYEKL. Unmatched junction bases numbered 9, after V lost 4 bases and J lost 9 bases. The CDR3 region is CASSPLTGRSSPLHF. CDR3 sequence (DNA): TGCGCCAGCAGCCCTCTGACAGGGAGGAGTTCACCCCTCCACTTT.

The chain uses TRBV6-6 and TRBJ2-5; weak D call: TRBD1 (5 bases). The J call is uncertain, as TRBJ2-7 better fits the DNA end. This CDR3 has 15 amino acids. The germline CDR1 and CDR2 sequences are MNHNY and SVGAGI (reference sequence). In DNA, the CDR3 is TGTGCCAGCAGTCACCTCGCGCAGGGTGTCAACGAGCAGTACTTC. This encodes CASSHLAQGVNEQYF.

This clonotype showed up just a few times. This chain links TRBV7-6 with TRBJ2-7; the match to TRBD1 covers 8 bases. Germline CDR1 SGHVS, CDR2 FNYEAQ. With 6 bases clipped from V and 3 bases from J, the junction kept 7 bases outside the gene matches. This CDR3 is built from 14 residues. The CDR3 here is CASSPGTGVYEQYF. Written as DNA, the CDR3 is TGTGCCAGCAGTCCCGGGACAGGTGTCTACGAGCAGTACTTC.

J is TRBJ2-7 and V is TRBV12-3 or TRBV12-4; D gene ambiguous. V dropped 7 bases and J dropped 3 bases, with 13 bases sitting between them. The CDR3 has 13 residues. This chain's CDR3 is CASKGDGVYEQYF. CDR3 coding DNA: TGTGCCAGCAAGGGCGACGGAGTCTACGAGCAGTACTTC.

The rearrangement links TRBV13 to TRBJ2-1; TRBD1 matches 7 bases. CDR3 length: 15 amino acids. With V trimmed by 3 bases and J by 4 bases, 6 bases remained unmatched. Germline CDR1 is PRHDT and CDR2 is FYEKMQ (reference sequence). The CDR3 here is CASSFDRARYNEQFF. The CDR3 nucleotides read TGTGCCAGCAGCTTTGACAGGGCCCGATACAATGAGCAGTTCTTC.

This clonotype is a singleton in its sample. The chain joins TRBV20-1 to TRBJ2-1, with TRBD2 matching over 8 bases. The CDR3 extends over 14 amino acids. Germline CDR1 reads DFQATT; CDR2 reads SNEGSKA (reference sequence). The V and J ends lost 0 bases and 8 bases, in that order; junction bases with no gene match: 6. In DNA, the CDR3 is TGCAGTGCTAGAGACGGGAGGGCCCAAGATGAGCAGTTCTTC. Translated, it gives CSARDGRAQDEQFF.

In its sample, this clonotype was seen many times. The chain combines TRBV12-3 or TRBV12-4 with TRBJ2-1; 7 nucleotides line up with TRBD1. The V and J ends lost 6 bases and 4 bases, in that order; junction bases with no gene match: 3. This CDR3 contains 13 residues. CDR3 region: CASRRDSYNEQFF. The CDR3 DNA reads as TGTGCCAGCAGGAGGGACAGTTACAATGAGCAGTTCTTC.

CDR3 nucleotide sequence: TGCAGCGTTGTGGCGGGGGCATCCCGAGGGGAGCAGTTCTTC. Translation gives CSVVAGASRGEQFF. The chain links TRBV29-1 to TRBJ2-1, with D possibly matching TRBD2 (7 bases). The CDR3 consists of 14 residues. V shed 4 bases and J shed 10 bases, with 20 bases lying between them. CDR1 and CDR2 from the germline V gene are SQVTM and ANQGSEA.

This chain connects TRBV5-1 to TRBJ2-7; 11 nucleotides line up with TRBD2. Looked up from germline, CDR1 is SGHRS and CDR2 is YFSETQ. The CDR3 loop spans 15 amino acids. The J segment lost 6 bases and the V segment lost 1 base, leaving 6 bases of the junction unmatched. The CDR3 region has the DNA TGCGCCAGCAGCTTGACATCTAGCGGGAGGTTCGAGCAGTACTTC. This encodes CASSLTSSGRFEQYF.

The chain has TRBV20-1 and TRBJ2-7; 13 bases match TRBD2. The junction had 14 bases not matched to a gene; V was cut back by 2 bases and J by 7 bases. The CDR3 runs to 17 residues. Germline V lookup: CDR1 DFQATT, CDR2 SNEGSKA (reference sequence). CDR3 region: CSARPRTSGSSSGEQYF. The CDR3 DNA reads TGCAGTGCTAGACCTAGGACTAGCGGGAGTTCGTCGGGGGAGCAGTACTTC.

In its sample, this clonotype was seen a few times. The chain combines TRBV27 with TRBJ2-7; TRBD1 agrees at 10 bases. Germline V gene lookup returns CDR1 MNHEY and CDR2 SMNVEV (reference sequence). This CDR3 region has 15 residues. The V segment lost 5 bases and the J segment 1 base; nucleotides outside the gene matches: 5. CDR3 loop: CASSPGQGGSYEQYF. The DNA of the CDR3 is TGTGCCAGCAGTCCCGGACAGGGGGGATCCTACGAGCAGTACTTC.

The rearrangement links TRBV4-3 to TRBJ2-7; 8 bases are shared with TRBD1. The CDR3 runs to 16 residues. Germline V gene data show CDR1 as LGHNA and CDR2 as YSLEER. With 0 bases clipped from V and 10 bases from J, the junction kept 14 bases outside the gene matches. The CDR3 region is CASSQDKAGGRESQYF. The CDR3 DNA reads TGCGCCAGCAGCCAAGATAAGGCAGGGGGCCGGGAGAGCCAGTACTTC.

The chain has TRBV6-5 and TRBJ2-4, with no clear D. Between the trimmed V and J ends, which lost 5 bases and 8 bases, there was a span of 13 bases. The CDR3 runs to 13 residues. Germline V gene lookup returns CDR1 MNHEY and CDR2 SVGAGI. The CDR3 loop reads CASSQTGKDIQYF. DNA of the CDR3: TGTGCCAGCAGTCAAACTGGGAAGGACATTCAGTACTTC.

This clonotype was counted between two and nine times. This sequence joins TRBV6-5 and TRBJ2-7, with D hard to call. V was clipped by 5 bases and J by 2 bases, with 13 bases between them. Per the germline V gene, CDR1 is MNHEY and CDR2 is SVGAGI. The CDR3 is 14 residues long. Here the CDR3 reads CASSPVGPPYEQYF. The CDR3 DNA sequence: TGTGCCAGCAGTCCTGTTGGACCTCCCTACGAGCAGTACTTC.